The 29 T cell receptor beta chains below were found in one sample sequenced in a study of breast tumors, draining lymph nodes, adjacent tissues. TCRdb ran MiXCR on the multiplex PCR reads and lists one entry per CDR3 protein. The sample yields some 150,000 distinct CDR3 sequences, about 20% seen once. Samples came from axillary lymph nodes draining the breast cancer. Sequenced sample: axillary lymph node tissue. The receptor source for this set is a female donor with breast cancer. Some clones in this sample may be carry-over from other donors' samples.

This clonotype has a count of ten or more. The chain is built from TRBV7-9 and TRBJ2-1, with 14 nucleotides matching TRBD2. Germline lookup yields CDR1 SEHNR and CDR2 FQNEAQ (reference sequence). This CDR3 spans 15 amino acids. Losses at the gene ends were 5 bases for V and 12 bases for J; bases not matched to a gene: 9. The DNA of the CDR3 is TGTGCCAGCAGCCCGACCGGGACTAGCGGGAGTAGGCAGTTCTTC. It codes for CASSPTGTSGSRQFF.

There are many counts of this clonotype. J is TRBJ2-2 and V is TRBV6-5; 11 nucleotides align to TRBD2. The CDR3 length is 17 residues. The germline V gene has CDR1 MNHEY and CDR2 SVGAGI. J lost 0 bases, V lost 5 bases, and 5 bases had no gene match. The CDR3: CASSHGTSGSNTGELFF. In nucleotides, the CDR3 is TGTGCCAGCAGTCACGGGACTAGCGGATCGAACACCGGGGAGCTGTTTTTT.

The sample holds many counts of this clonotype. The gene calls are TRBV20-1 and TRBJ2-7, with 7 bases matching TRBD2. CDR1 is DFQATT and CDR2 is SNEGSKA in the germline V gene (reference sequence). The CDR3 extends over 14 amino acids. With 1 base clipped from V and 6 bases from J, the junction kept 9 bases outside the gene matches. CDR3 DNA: TGCAGTGCTAGAGTGGGCTTAGCGGGCCTCGAGCAGTACTTC. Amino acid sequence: CSARVGLAGLEQYF.

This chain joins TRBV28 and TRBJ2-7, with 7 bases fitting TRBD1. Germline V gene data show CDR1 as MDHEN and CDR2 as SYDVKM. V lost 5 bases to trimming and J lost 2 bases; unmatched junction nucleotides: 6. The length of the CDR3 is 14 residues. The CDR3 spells CASSVTGVPYEQYF. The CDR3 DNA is TGTGCCAGCAGTGTAACAGGGGTCCCCTACGAGCAGTACTTC. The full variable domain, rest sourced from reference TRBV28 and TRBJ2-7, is DVKVTQSSRYLVKRTGEKVFLECVQDMDHENMFWYRQDPGLGLRLIYFSYDVKMKEKGDIPEGYSVSREKKERFSLILESASTNQTSMYLCASSVTGVPYEQYFGPGTRLTVT.

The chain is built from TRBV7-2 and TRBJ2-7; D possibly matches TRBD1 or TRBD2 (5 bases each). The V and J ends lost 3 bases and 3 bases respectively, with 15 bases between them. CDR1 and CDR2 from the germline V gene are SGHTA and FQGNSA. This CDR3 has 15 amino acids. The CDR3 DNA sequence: TGTGCCAGCAGCTTTAGACGGGGCAGCGACTACGAGCAGTACTTC. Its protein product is CASSFRRGSDYEQYF.

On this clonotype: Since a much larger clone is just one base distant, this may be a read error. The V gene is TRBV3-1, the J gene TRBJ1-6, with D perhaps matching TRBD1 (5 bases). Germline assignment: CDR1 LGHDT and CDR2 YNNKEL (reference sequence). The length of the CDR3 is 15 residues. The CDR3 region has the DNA TGTGCCAACAGCCAAGGGCAGGGAGATAATTCACCCCTCCACTTT. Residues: CANSQGQGDNSPLHF.

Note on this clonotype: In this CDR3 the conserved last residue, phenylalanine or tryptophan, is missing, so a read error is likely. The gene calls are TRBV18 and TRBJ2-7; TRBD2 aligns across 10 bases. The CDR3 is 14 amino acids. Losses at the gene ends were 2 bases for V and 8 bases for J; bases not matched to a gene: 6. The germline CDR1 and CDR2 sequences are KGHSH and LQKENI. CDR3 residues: CASSPASGSGKQYS. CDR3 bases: TGTGCCAGCTCACCAGCTAGCGGGAGCGGTAAGCAGTACTCC.

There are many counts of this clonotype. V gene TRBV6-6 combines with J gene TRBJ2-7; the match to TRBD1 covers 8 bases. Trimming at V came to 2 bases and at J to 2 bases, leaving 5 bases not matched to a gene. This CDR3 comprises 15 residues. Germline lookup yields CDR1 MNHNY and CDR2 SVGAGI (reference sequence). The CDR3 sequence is CASSYSRDRPYEQYF. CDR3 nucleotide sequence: TGTGCCAGCAGTTACAGCCGGGACAGGCCCTACGAGCAGTACTTC.

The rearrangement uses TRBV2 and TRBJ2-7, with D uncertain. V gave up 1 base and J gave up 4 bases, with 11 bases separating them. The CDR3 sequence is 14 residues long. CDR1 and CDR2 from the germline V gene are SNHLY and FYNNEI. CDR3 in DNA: TGTGCCAGCAGTGAAGTCGGGCCAGGTTACGAGCAGTACTTC. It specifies CASSEVGPGYEQYF.

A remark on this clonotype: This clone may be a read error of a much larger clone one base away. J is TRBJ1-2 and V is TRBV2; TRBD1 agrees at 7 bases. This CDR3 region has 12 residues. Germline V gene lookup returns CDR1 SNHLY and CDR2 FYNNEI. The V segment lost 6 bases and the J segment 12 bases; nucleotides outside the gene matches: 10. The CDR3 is CASRDRYYGHTF. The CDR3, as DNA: TGTGCCAGCAGGGACAGGTACTACGGCCACACCTTC. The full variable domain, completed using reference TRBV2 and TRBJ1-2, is EPEVTQTPSHQVTQMGQEVILRCVPISNHLYFYWYRQILGQKVEFLVSFYNNEISEKSEIFDDQFSVERPDGSNFTLKIRSTKLEDSAMYFCASRDRYYGHTFGSGTRLTVV.

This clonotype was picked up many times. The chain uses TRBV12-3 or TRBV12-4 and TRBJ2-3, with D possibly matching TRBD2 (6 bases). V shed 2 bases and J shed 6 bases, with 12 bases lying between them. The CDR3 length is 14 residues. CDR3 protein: CASSLRDLGDTQYF. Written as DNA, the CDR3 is TGTGCCAGCAGTTTAAGGGACTTAGGGGATACGCAGTATTTT.

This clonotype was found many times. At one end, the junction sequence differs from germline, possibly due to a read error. In DNA form, the CDR3 reads TGTGCTAGCAGCCGTCACAGGGGTGAGACCCAGTACTTC. Translating gives CASSRHRGETQYF. V and J are TRBV7-7 and TRBJ2-5; 7 bases agree with TRBD1. The V gene's germline CDR1 is SSHAT and CDR2 FNYEAQ (reference sequence). This CDR3 is built from 13 residues.

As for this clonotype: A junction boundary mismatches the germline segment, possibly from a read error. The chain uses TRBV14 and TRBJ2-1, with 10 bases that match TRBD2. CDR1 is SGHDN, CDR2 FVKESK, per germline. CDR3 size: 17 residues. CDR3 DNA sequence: TGTGCCAGCAGCCAAGGAGTAGCGGGAGGACAGTACAATGAGCAGCTCTTC. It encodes CASSQGVAGGQYNEQLF.

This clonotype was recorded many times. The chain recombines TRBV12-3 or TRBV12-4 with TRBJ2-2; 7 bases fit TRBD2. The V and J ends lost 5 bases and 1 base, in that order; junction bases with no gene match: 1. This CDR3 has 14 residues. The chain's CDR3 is CASSPSGNTGELFF. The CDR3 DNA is TGTGCCAGCAGTCCTAGCGGGAACACCGGGGAGCTGTTTTTT.

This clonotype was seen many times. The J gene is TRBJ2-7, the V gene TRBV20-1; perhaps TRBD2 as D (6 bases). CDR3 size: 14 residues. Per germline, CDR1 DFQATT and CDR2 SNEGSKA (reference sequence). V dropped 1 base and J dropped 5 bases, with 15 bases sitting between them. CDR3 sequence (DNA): TGCAGTGCTAGAGGAGCGGGCAGTGGGAACGAGCAGTACTTC. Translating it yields CSARGAGSGNEQYF.

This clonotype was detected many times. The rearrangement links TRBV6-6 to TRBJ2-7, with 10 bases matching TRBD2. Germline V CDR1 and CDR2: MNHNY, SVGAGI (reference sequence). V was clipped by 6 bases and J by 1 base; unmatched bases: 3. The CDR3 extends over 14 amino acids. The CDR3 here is CASSGTSESYEQYF. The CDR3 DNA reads TGTGCCAGCAGCGGGACTAGCGAGTCCTACGAGCAGTACTTC.

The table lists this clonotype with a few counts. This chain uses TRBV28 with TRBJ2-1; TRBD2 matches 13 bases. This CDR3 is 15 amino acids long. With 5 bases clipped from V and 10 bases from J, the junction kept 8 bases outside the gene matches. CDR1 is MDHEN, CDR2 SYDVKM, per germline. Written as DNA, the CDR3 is TGTGCCAGCAGTCCTTGGACTAGCGGGAGAGGCGAGCAGTTCTTC. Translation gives CASSPWTSGRGEQFF.

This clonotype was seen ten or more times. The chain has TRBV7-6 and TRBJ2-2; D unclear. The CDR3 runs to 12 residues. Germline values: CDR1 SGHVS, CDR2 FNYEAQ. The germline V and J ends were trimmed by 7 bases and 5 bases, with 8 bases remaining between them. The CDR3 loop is CASNLATGELFF. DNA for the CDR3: TGTGCCAGCAATTTGGCGACCGGGGAGCTGTTTTTT.

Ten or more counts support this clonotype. The CDR3 DNA is TGTGCCAGCACCCAAAGCGGGAAGGCCTACGAGCAGTACTTC. Translation: CASTQSGKAYEQYF. V and J are TRBV12-3 or TRBV12-4 and TRBJ2-7; TRBD2 matches at 7 bases. CDR3 size: 14 residues. Trimming removed 7 bases from V and 2 bases from J; junction bases left unmatched: 8.

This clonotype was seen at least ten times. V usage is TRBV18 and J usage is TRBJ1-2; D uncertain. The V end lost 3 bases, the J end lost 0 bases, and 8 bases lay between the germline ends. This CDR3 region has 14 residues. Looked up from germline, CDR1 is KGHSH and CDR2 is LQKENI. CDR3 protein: CASSPSQTNYGYTF. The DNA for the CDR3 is TGTGCCAGCTCACCCTCCCAGACTAACTATGGCTACACCTTC.

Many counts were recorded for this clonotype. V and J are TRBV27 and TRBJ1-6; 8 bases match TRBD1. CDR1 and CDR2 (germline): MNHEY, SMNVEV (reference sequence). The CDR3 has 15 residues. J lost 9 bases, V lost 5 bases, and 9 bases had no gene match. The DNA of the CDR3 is TGTGCCAGCAGTATACGACAGGGGACCTTTTCACCCCTCCACTTT. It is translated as CASSIRQGTFSPLHF.

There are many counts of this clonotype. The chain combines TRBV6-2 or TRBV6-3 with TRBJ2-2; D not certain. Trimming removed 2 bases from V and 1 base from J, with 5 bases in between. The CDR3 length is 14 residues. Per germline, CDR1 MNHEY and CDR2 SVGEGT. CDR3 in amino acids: CASSYPVNTGELFF. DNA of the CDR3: TGTGCCAGCAGTTACCCAGTGAACACCGGGGAGCTGTTTTTT.

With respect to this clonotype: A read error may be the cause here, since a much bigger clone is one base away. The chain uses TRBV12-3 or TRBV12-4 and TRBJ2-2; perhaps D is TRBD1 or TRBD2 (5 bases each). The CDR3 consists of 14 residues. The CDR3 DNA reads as TGTACCAGCAGTACGGGGACCTCAGGCGGGGAGCTGTTTTTT. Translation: CTSSTGTSGGELFF.

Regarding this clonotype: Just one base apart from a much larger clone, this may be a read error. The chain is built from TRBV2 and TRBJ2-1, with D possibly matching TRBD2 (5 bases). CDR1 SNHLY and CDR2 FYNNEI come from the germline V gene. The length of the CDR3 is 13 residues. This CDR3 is CASSERLPDEQSF. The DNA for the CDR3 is TGTGCCAGCAGTGAAAGACTACCCGATGAGCAGTCCTTC.

For the CDR3, the DNA is TGTGCCAGCAGCCCCCGGACTAGCGGGAGGGAACAGACCCAGTACTTC. Protein product: CASSPRTSGREQTQYF. The chain recombines TRBV11-2 with TRBJ2-5, with TRBD2 identical over 15 bases. Germline CDR1 and CDR2: SGHAT and FQNNGV. This CDR3 has 16 residues. Germline trimming cut 5 bases from V and 6 bases from J; bases unmatched to any gene: 7. The full variable domain, rest sourced from reference TRBV11-2 and TRBJ2-5, is EAGVAQSPRYKIIEKRQSVAFWCNPISGHATLYWYQQILGQGPKLLIQFQNNGVVDDSQLPKDRFSAERLKGVDSTLKIQPAKLEDSAVYLCASSPRTSGREQTQYFGPGTRLLVL.

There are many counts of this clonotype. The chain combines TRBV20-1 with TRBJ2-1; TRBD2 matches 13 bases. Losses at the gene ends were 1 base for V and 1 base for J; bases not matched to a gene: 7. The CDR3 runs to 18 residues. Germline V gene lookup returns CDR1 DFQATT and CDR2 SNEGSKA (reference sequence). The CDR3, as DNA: TGCAGTGCTAGAGGCGTAATGACTAGCGGGAGGTCCTACAATGAGCAGTTCTTC. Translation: CSARGVMTSGRSYNEQFF.

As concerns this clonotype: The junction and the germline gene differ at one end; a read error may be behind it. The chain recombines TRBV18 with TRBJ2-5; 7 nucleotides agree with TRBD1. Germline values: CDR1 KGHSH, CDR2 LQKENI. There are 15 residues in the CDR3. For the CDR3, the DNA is TGTGCCAGCTCACCTGCGACAGGGACCCCAGAGACCCAGTCCTTC. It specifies CASSPATGTPETQSF.

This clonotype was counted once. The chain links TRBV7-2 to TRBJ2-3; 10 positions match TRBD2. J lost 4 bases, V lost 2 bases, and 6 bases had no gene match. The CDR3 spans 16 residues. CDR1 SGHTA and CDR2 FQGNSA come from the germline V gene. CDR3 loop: CASSLRAGGPPDTQYF. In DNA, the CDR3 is TGTGCCAGCAGCTTAAGAGCGGGAGGGCCCCCAGATACGCAGTATTTT.

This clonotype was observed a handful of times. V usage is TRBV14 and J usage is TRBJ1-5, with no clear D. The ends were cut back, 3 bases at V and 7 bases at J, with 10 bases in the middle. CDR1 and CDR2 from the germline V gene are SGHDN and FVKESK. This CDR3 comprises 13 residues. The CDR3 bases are TGTGCCAGCAGCCAGGTAGGAGGCCAGCCCCAGCATTTT. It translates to CASSQVGGQPQHF.